The T cell receptor beta chain described here comes from a study of Ad26.COV2.S vaccination and SARS-CoV-2 variants. Trimming pared 5 bases from V and 0 bases from J, leaving 20 bases between. The length of the CDR3 is 19 residues. Germline V gene data show CDR1 as SGHTA and CDR2 as FQGNSA. Data came from immunoSEQ multiplex PCR; TCRdb stores just in-frame clones and leaves some out. The table shows hundreds of thousands of clones, with around 90% occurring only once. Worth noting for this clone: No antigen is known for it. Other DNA sequences in the same sample also yield this CDR3.

Study-wide results and caveats: Analyses of TCR breadth and depth may have underestimated total T cell responses. After vaccination, substantial breadth of spike-specific CD8+ and CD4+ responses was reported. Those who received vaccine or placebo ended up with similar non-spike TCR breadth. Recipients given vaccine exceeded placebo recipients in spike-specific TCR breadth.

The sequence came from a human donor who had recovered from COVID-19. Here the sequenced sample was peripheral blood, taken after recovery from COVID-19. The chain recombines TRBV7-2 with TRBJ1-6; D gene uncertain. As DNA, the CDR3 is TGTGCCAGCAGCCCCAACTGGGCAGATCCGAGCTCCTATAATTCACCCCTCCACTTT. As protein: CASSPNWADPSSYNSPLHF. Full variable domain (missing parts from reference TRBV7-2 and TRBJ1-6): GAGVSQSPSNKVTEKGKDVELRCDPISGHTALYWYRQSLGQGLEFLIYFQGNSAPDKSGLPSDRFSAERTGGSVSTLTIQRTQQEDSAVYLCASSPNWADPSSYNSPLHFGNGTRLTVT.